This T cell receptor (beta chain) appears in the sequencing data of a study of shared T cell receptors in the human thymus. Libraries were prepared by immunoSEQ multiplex PCR; TCRdb keeps only in-frame clonotypes and omits some of them. The sample yields 700,000 or so clones, over 75% seen once. Per the germline V gene, CDR1 is SGDLS and CDR2 is YYNGEE. The V gene end was trimmed by 3 bases and the J gene end by 5 bases; junction bases not matched to a gene: 10. The CDR3 length is 15 residues. These data are also associated with another study on human thymus T cells.

V is TRBV9 and J is TRBJ2-7; 8 bases map to TRBD1. The sample consisted of thymocytes. This sequence originates from a girl under three years old with a congenital heart defect. CDR3 bases: TGTGCCAGCAGCGCGAATCTCCAGGGGGCGAACGAGCAGTACTTC. Amino acids: CASSANLQGANEQYF.